Below, 3 T cell receptor beta chains from the same sample are listed, as sequenced in a study of blood T cells in healthy people across ages. Then a second PCR, running roughly 6 to 11 cycles, was carried out with a sample-barcoded 5' primer and a J-beta primer mix. TCRdb called the 5' RACE reads again in MiXCR, with one record for every CDR3 protein. The sample comprises hundreds of thousands of distinct CDR3 sequences, nearly 60% of which are singletons, and about 20% rests with the top ten. Sequencing was performed on blood. All receptors derive from a young man in good health.

This chain links TRBV6-1 with TRBJ2-1; D possibly uses TRBD1 or TRBD2 (5 bases each). The CDR3 covers 14 residues. V was pared by 2 bases and J by 6 bases, with 11 bases between. Germline V lookup: CDR1 MNHNS, CDR2 SASEGT. In DNA, the CDR3 is TGTGCCAGCAGTGAATGGGGGAGAACCAATGAGCAGTTCTTC. Protein sequence: CASSEWGRTNEQFF.

The V call is TRBV15, the J call TRBJ2-3; possible D gene TRBD2, 6 bases. V was pared by 5 bases and J by 6 bases, with 15 bases between. The CDR3 runs to 14 residues. Germline lookup yields CDR1 LNHNV and CDR2 YYDKDF (reference sequence). The CDR3, as DNA: TGTGCCACCAGCGCGCCGGCCGGAGGGGATACGCAGTATTTT. It translates to CATSAPAGGDTQYF.

The sample holds a few counts of this clonotype. The chain carries TRBV5-1 and TRBJ1-5; 8 bases match TRBD1. The CDR3 has 17 residues. CDR1 SGHRS and CDR2 YFSETQ come from the germline V gene. V shed 0 bases and J 0 bases; nucleotides not matched to a gene: 5. CDR3 sequence reads: CASSLGSTGDSNQPQHF. The CDR3 DNA is TGCGCCAGCAGCTTGGGATCGACAGGGGATAGCAATCAGCCCCAGCATTTT.